Below are 14 T cell receptor beta chains sequenced from a single sample in a study of technical replicates of blood from several donors. The protocol was immunoSEQ multiplex PCR, while the TCRdb copy is restricted to in-frame clones and leaves out a portion. Of about 15,000 clones listed, around 80% were seen once; the top ten hold around 13%. The sequenced sample was PBMCs. These receptors originate from a human donor in good health.

This chain links TRBV2 with TRBJ1-2, with D tentatively TRBD1 (6 bases). Trimming removed 2 bases from V and 1 base from J, with 26 bases in between. This CDR3 has 20 amino acids. Germline CDR1 SNHLY, CDR2 FYNNEI. The CDR3 here is CASSELPSIRDNPHNYGYTF. The CDR3 DNA sequence: TGTGCCAGCAGTGAACTTCCTTCAATCCGGGACAACCCGCATAACTATGGCTACACCTTC. The variable domain in full, with the rest retrieved from reference TRBV2 and TRBJ1-2, is EPEVTQTPSHQVTQMGQEVILRCVPISNHLYFYWYRQILGQKVEFLVSFYNNEISEKSEIFDDQFSVERPDGSNFTLKIRSTKLEDSAMYFCASSELPSIRDNPHNYGYTFGSGTRLTVV.

V gene TRBV28 combines with J gene TRBJ2-2, with TRBD2 matching over 11 bases. Losses at the gene ends were 5 bases for V and 6 bases for J; bases not matched to a gene: 11. The CDR3 has 17 amino acids. Germline V CDR1 and CDR2: MDHEN, SYDVKM. CDR3 loop: CASSPVSGRAEAGELFF. DNA of the CDR3: TGTGCCAGCAGTCCTGTTAGCGGGAGGGCCGAGGCCGGGGAGCTGTTTTTT.

In its sample, this clone was seen a few times. This chain joins TRBV11-2 and TRBJ1-5, with D possibly matching TRBD1 (5 bases). The CDR3 is made up of 15 amino acids. Between the trimmed V and J ends, which lost 1 base and 3 bases, there was a span of 10 bases. Germline lookup yields CDR1 SGHAT and CDR2 FQNNGV. The CDR3 protein is CASSLGGGTNQPQHF. Written as DNA, the CDR3 is TGTGCCAGCAGCTTAGGGGGCGGGACCAATCAGCCCCAGCATTTT.

The chain is built from TRBV7-3 and TRBJ2-7; TRBD1 matches 7 bases. Trimming at V came to 4 bases and at J to 6 bases, leaving 12 bases not matched to a gene. The V gene's germline CDR1 is SGHTA and CDR2 FQGTGA. The CDR3 has 15 amino acids. The CDR3 sequence is CASSSPDMGQTEQYF. The CDR3 region has the DNA TGTGCCAGCAGCTCCCCCGACATGGGACAGACCGAGCAGTACTTC. The variable domain in full, completed from reference TRBV7-3 and TRBJ2-7, reads GAGVSQTPSNKVTEKGKYVELRCDPISGHTALYWYRQSLGQGPEFLIYFQGTGAADDSGLPNDRFFAVRPEGSVSTLKIQRTERGDSAVYLCASSSPDMGQTEQYFGPGTRLTVT.

In this sample, this clone turned up once. This chain joins TRBV7-2 and TRBJ1-5; D is possibly TRBD1 (6 bases). Germline lookup yields CDR1 SGHTA and CDR2 FQGNSA. V gave up 5 bases and J gave up 2 bases, with 16 bases separating them. The CDR3 runs 16 residues. The CDR3 is CASSLGGGAGNQPQHF. The CDR3, as DNA: TGTGCCAGCAGCCTAGGGGGGGGCGCAGGCAATCAGCCCCAGCATTTT. Full variable domain (outside the CDR3, taken from reference TRBV7-2 and TRBJ1-5): GAGVSQSPSNKVTEKGKDVELRCDPISGHTALYWYRQSLGQGLEFLIYFQGNSAPDKSGLPSDRFSAERTGGSVSTLTIQRTQQEDSAVYLCASSLGGGAGNQPQHFGDGTRLSIL.

The chain is built from TRBV7-3 and TRBJ1-2; the D gene is possibly TRBD1 (5 bases). V dropped 5 bases and J dropped 3 bases, with 16 bases sitting between them. The CDR3 runs 15 residues. Germline CDR1 SGHTA, CDR2 FQGTGA. The CDR3 sequence: CASSPVGGNDYGYTF. The DNA for the CDR3 is TGTGCCAGCAGCCCGGTGGGGGGGAACGACTATGGCTACACCTTC.

The rearrangement joins TRBV2 to TRBJ1-3; a weak D match, TRBD1 (5 bases). The CDR3 loop spans 13 amino acids. Deletions cut 5 bases from V and 8 bases from J, with 13 bases between. From germline, CDR1 is SNHLY and CDR2 FYNNEI. The CDR3 sequence: CASSPNGGYTIYF. The CDR3 coding sequence is TGTGCCAGCAGTCCAAATGGGGGGTACACCATATATTTT.

The chain employs TRBV27 and TRBJ2-1; 12 bases are a match to TRBD2. Per the germline V gene, CDR1 is MNHEY and CDR2 is SMNVEV (reference sequence). This CDR3 region has 17 residues. The junction had 11 bases not matched to a gene; V was cut back by 5 bases and J by 6 bases. CDR3 coding DNA: TGTGCCAGCAGTATTCGGGCTAGCGGGAGGGCCCTCAATGAGCAGTTCTTC. This sequence encodes CASSIRASGRALNEQFF.

The rearrangement uses TRBV30 and TRBJ2-7, with 8 positions matching TRBD1. Germline trimming cut 0 bases from V and 6 bases from J; bases unmatched to any gene: 13. The CDR3 extends over 16 amino acids. Germline V gene data show CDR1 as GTSNPN and CDR2 as SVGIG (reference sequence). The CDR3 protein is CAWSVRRGQGGPEQYF. CDR3 DNA: TGTGCCTGGAGTGTAAGGAGAGGACAGGGCGGGCCCGAGCAGTACTTC.

The chain uses TRBV5-1 and TRBJ1-3, with a possible D match to TRBD1 (6 bases). V was cut by 2 bases and J by 0 bases, with 9 bases left in between. The CDR3 is made up of 15 amino acids. Germline CDR1 is SGHRS and CDR2 is YFSETQ. The CDR3 DNA reads as TGCGCCAGCAGCTTCTCAGGGGACTCTGGAAACACCATATATTTT. Its translation: CASSFSGDSGNTIYF.

The rearrangement uses TRBV7-2 and TRBJ2-1; 16 bases agree with TRBD2. Germline trimming cut 5 bases from V and 7 bases from J; bases unmatched to any gene: 5. Germline V gene data show CDR1 as SGHTA and CDR2 as FQGNSA. The CDR3 is made up of 16 amino acids. The CDR3 sequence: CASSRGTSGRGNEQFF. CDR3 in DNA: TGTGCCAGCAGCCGGGGGACTAGCGGGAGGGGTAATGAGCAGTTCTTC. Filled out from reference TRBV7-2 and TRBJ2-1, the complete variable domain reads GAGVSQSPSNKVTEKGKDVELRCDPISGHTALYWYRQSLGQGLEFLIYFQGNSAPDKSGLPSDRFSAERTGGSVSTLTIQRTQQEDSAVYLCASSRGTSGRGNEQFFGPGTRLTVL.

The chain carries TRBV5-1 and TRBJ2-5; the match to TRBD2 covers 12 bases. Germline V CDR1 and CDR2: SGHRS, YFSETQ. V gave up 2 bases and J gave up 5 bases; unmatched junction bases: 1. This CDR3 has 14 residues. For the CDR3, the DNA is TGCGCCAGCAGCTTTGGGACTAGCGGGGAGACCCAGTACTTC. This codes for CASSFGTSGETQYF.

V usage is TRBV7-2 and J usage is TRBJ2-7; 15 positions match TRBD2. After removal of 5 bases from V and 7 bases from J, the junction contained 6 bases not matched to a gene. Germline assignment: CDR1 SGHTA and CDR2 FQGNSA. The CDR3 runs to 15 residues. CDR3 coding DNA: TGTGCCAGCAGCGATGGACTAGCGGGAGGGCGGGAGCAGTACTTC. It encodes CASSDGLAGGREQYF.

The rearrangement links TRBV7-9 to TRBJ2-1; 10 positions match TRBD1. V lost 3 bases, J lost 6 bases, and 8 bases stayed unmatched. CDR3 length equals 16 residues. Germline V gene sequence: CDR1 SEHNR, CDR2 FQNEAQ (reference sequence). CDR3 DNA sequence: TGTGCCAGCAGCTTCGAACCGGGACAGGGGTTCAATGAGCAGTTCTTC. This sequence encodes CASSFEPGQGFNEQFF.